The rows below give T cell receptor beta chains drawn from one sample of a study of CD8 T cells in ankylosing spondylitis. Via MiXCR, TCRdb re-called the 5' RACE reads, giving one row per CDR3 protein. The sample consists of 250,000 to 350,000 distinct CDR3 sequences, around 19% of them appearing once. Sequencing was carried out using blood, either unsorted or a sorted T cell fraction (not recorded which). Source of these receptors: a male donor with ankylosing spondylitis or in good health (not recorded which). Each CDR3 is given with its conserved first and last residue. D genes are given only for firm matches. The size entry is marked missing in some rows and otherwise reads once, few, many or a size class.

j_gene: TRBJ2-5
v_gene: TRBV20-1
d_gene: NA
abundance: NA
CDR3nt: TGCAGTGCTAGAGATAGTGCCGGGTCCCAAATGGGAGAGACCCAGTACTTC
CDR3aa: CSARDSAGSQMGETQYF

j_gene: TRBJ2-5
v_gene: TRBV5-1
d_gene: NA
abundance: NA
CDR3nt: TGCGCCAGCAGGGCGAGCGCCGGGCAAGAGACCCAGTACTTC
CDR3aa: CASRASAGQETQYF

j_gene: TRBJ1-5
v_gene: TRBV3-1
d_gene: NA
abundance: NA
CDR3nt: TGTGCCAGCAGCCGCCGGAGACAGGATAGCAATCAGCCCCAGCATTTT
CDR3aa: CASSRRRQDSNQPQHF

j_gene: TRBJ2-3
v_gene: TRBV7-2
d_gene: TRBD2
abundance: NA
CDR3nt: TGTGCCAGCAGCTTATACCGGCGGGAGGGCTCTACGCAGTATTTT
CDR3aa: CASSLYRREGSTQYF

j_gene: TRBJ2-3
v_gene: TRBV9
d_gene: NA
abundance: few
CDR3nt: TGTGCCAGCAGCGTAGTAGGTAGCGATACGCAGTATTTT
CDR3aa: CASSVVGSDTQYF

j_gene: TRBJ1-5
v_gene: TRBV6-1
d_gene: TRBD1
abundance: many
CDR3nt: TGTGCCAGCGGAGGTCCAAGGGGGCTCGGGCAGCCCCAGCATTTT
CDR3aa: CASGGPRGLGQPQHF

j_gene: TRBJ2-3
v_gene: TRBV28
d_gene: NA
abundance: NA
CDR3nt: TGTGCCAGCAGTCCGAGCTCGGCGGGCACAGATACGCAGTATTTT
CDR3aa: CASSPSSAGTDTQYF

j_gene: TRBJ1-5
v_gene: TRBV7-2
d_gene: NA
abundance: NA
CDR3nt: TGTGCCAGCAGCTTACGAGCGGATTATAGCAATCAGCCCCAGCATTTT
CDR3aa: CASSLRADYSNQPQHF

j_gene: TRBJ2-3
v_gene: TRBV28
d_gene: TRBD2
abundance: few
CDR3nt: TGTGCCAGCAGTGGAGGAGGGGCGGGGGTTTCAGATACGCAGTATTTT
CDR3aa: CASSGGGAGVSDTQYF

j_gene: TRBJ2-5
v_gene: TRBV15
d_gene: NA
abundance: many
CDR3nt: TGTGCCACCAGCAGAGATCCGGGGGCGGGTGAGACCCAGTACTTC
CDR3aa: CATSRDPGAGETQYF

j_gene: TRBJ2-3
v_gene: TRBV12-3/TRBV12-4
d_gene: TRBD2
abundance: many
CDR3nt: TGTGCCAGCGGGACTAGGGGTTCTGGAGGCACAGATACGCAGTATTTT
CDR3aa: CASGTRGSGGTDTQYF

j_gene: TRBJ1-4
v_gene: TRBV10-3
d_gene: NA
abundance: few
CDR3nt: TGTGCCATCAGGAGCGGGACACTTGAAAAACTGTTTTTT
CDR3aa: CAIRSGTLEKLFF

j_gene: TRBJ1-6
v_gene: TRBV4-1
d_gene: NA
abundance: NA
CDR3nt: TGCGCCAGCAGCTTCATGAGGGTAGACTCCTATAATTCACCCCTCCACTTT
CDR3aa: CASSFMRVDSYNSPLHF

j_gene: TRBJ2-1
v_gene: TRBV4-2
d_gene: NA
abundance: NA
CDR3nt: TGTGCCAGCAGCCAAGCCCCAGGGTCTGCCTACAATGAGCAGTTCTTC
CDR3aa: CASSQAPGSAYNEQFF

j_gene: TRBJ2-2
v_gene: TRBV7-7
d_gene: TRBD2
abundance: few
CDR3nt: TGTGCCAGCAGCCGCGGGACTAGCGGATACACCGGGGAGCTGTTTTTT
CDR3aa: CASSRGTSGYTGELFF

j_gene: TRBJ2-1
v_gene: TRBV20-1
d_gene: NA
abundance: NA
CDR3nt: TGCAGTGCCCCACGGGCAGAAGGGCATGAGCAGTTCTTC
CDR3aa: CSAPRAEGHEQFF

j_gene: TRBJ2-1
v_gene: TRBV5-1
d_gene: NA
abundance: NA
CDR3nt: TGCGCCAGCAGCTTGGCCGTTGGTCAAAATGAGCAGTTCTTC
CDR3aa: CASSLAVGQNEQFF

j_gene: TRBJ2-1
v_gene: TRBV12-3/TRBV12-4
d_gene: NA
abundance: few
CDR3nt: TGTGCCAGCAGCCCTGACTGGTCCTACAATGAGCAGTTCTTC
CDR3aa: CASSPDWSYNEQFF

j_gene: TRBJ2-1
v_gene: TRBV15
d_gene: TRBD2
abundance: NA
CDR3nt: TGTGCCACCAGCGGATACGCAGCCGGGACTAGCCTCTACAATGAGCAGTTCTTC
CDR3aa: CATSGYAAGTSLYNEQFF

j_gene: TRBJ2-1
v_gene: TRBV20-1
d_gene: TRBD2
abundance: few
CDR3nt: TGCAGTGCTAGCTTACTAGCGGGGGGAAACAATGAGCAGTTCTTC
CDR3aa: CSASLLAGGNNEQFF

j_gene: TRBJ2-5
v_gene: TRBV3-1
d_gene: NA
abundance: few
CDR3nt: TGTGCCACCGGAGGGACCACAAAAGAGACCCAGTACTTC
CDR3aa: CATGGTTKETQYF

j_gene: TRBJ1-5
v_gene: TRBV19
d_gene: NA
abundance: NA
CDR3nt: TGTGCCAGTAGTCCCGACAGGAGATCGGGCAATCAGCCCCAGCATTTT
CDR3aa: CASSPDRRSGNQPQHF

j_gene: TRBJ2-1
v_gene: TRBV20-1
d_gene: TRBD2
abundance: many
CDR3nt: TGCAGTTTAGCGGGACTAGGTTTCAATGAGCAGTTCTTC
CDR3aa: CSLAGLGFNEQFF

j_gene: TRBJ2-3
v_gene: TRBV20-1
d_gene: TRBD2
abundance: NA
CDR3nt: TGCAGTGCTAGGGTAGCGACTAGCGGGACCTATACGCAGTATTTT
CDR3aa: CSARVATSGTYTQYF

j_gene: TRBJ1-5
v_gene: TRBV28
d_gene: NA
abundance: few
CDR3nt: TGTGCCAGCAGTTTCGTCCCTAGCAATCAGCCCCAGCATTTT
CDR3aa: CASSFVPSNQPQHF

j_gene: TRBJ1-2
v_gene: TRBV6-1
d_gene: NA
abundance: NA
CDR3nt: TGTGCCAGCAGTGAAGGGGAACAGGGCCTCAGTAGCTATGGCTACACCTTC
CDR3aa: CASSEGEQGLSSYGYTF

j_gene: TRBJ2-1
v_gene: TRBV20-1
d_gene: TRBD2
abundance: NA
CDR3nt: TGCAGGGGGACTAGCGGGTCGGAGCAGTTCTTC
CDR3aa: CRGTSGSEQFF

j_gene: TRBJ2-3
v_gene: TRBV5-1
d_gene: NA
abundance: NA
CDR3nt: TGCGCCAGCAGCGTAGGTGGATCCACAGATACGCAGTATTTT
CDR3aa: CASSVGGSTDTQYF

j_gene: TRBJ2-5
v_gene: TRBV11-2
d_gene: NA
abundance: NA
CDR3nt: TGTGCCATTCAAGCGGAGATCCAAGAGACCCAGTACTTC
CDR3aa: CAIQAEIQETQYF